This T cell receptor (beta chain) came from a study of cytomegalovirus exposure and HLA in healthy donors. Study outcomes and limitations: Fewer N-insertions (relative to the approximately 670-donor mean) were reportedly seen in an Asian-associated ancestry cluster in a later analysis.

Both 60 Vbeta primers and 13 Jbeta primers went into the PCR. Clones were sequenced by immunoSEQ multiplex PCR, and TCRdb holds only the in-frame ones, with some missing. The repertoire holds 95,000 to 150,000 clones, roughly 65% seen once, with approximately 9.1% in the top ten. Germline loops: CDR1 SGDLS, CDR2 YYNGEE. Trimming cost V 0 bases and J 0 bases; bases outside gene matches: 12. The CDR3 length is 19 residues. The table lists this clone with a few counts. Its antigen is undetermined. The V call is TRBV9, the J call TRBJ1-1; 9 bases align to TRBD1. The TCR was taken from a man aged 35 to 55 in good health and CMV-seropositive. Sequenced sample: PBMCs. CDR3 region: CASSVGVLGTGSMNTEAFF. The DNA for the CDR3 is TGTGCCAGCAGCGTAGGGGTTTTGGGGACAGGGAGCATGAACACTGAAGCTTTCTTT.